This TCR beta chain came from a study of T cells after yellow fever vaccination. Study-level information: Each low-cell-number fraction was prepared by means of SMART-Seq v4 Ultra Low Input. Study conclusions and caveats: Most primary-vaccination clones reappeared after the booster (just under 98% CD4, roughly 88% CD8). CD4 and CD8 compartments shared a small share of clonotypes.

The CDR3 has 13 amino acids. Trimming pared 6 bases from V and 9 bases from J, leaving 20 bases between. CDR1 DFQATT and CDR2 SNEGSKA come from the germline V gene (reference sequence). They built TCR cDNA with 5'RACE template switching, a step that put in a universal primer site and UMIs. TCRdb re-called the 5' RACE reads through MiXCR, storing one row per CDR3 protein. The profile shows under 50,000 distinct CDR3 sequences, approximately 6.3% of them singletons. The material sequenced was PBMCs, either bulk or a sorted T-cell subset (CD4+, CD8+, memory, or dextramer-sorted; not recorded which), taken 45 days after the yellow fever booster vaccination. The receptor's source is a man aged 25 to 40 who received the YFV17D yellow fever vaccine. The chain employs TRBV20-1 and TRBJ1-2; D may be TRBD1 (6 bases). DNA for the CDR3: TGCAGTGCCTCCCTCCCAGGGGCCACGCGCTACACCTTC. This encodes CSASLPGATRYTF.